The 27 T cell receptor beta chains below all came from one sample that was sequenced in a study of OX40 agonist ivuxolimab in advanced cancers. Profiled with immunoSEQ multiplex PCR; TCRdb holds only in-frame clones, not every one. In the table there are some 86,000 clones, around nine tenths of which are singletons. The specimen comprised CD4+ or CD8+ T cells sorted from blood, sampled in a trial of the OX40 agonist ivuxolimab. The origin of the receptors is an adult with an advanced solid tumor such as melanoma, head and neck, liver or kidney cancer.

The gene calls are TRBV19 and TRBJ2-5; TRBD1 or TRBD2 may be the D gene (5 bases each). Germline loops: CDR1 LNHDA, CDR2 SQIVND (reference sequence). CDR3 length: 14 amino acids. Trimming left V 3 bases short and J 4 bases short, with 12 bases between. The CDR3 reads CASSIRDGSETQYF. CDR3 bases: TGTGCCAGTAGTATTCGGGACGGTTCAGAGACCCAGTACTTC.

The gene calls are TRBV9 and TRBJ1-1, with unresolved D. The CDR3 runs to 13 residues. V gave up 0 bases and J gave up 4 bases, with 7 bases separating them. Germline CDR1 is SGDLS and CDR2 is YYNGEE. The CDR3 loop reads CASSVGGITEAFF. CDR3 DNA: TGTGCCAGCAGCGTAGGTGGGATCACTGAAGCTTTCTTT.

V gene TRBV25-1 combines with J gene TRBJ1-2; perhaps TRBD1 as D (5 bases). The CDR3 runs 12 residues. CDR1 is MGHDK, CDR2 SYGVNS, per germline. The V and J ends lost 6 bases and 6 bases respectively, with 11 bases between them. This CDR3 is CASSRGVDGYTF. In DNA form, the CDR3 reads TGTGCCAGCAGCCGAGGGGTTGATGGCTACACCTTC.

The chain has TRBV15 and TRBJ2-2, with TRBD1 matching over 7 bases. Germline V CDR1 and CDR2: LNHNV, YYDKDF (reference sequence). The CDR3 runs to 17 residues. The J segment lost 0 bases and the V segment lost 0 bases, leaving 4 bases of the junction unmatched. The CDR3: CATSRDRQGANTGELFF. CDR3 DNA: TGTGCCACCAGCAGAGATCGCCAGGGGGCGAACACCGGGGAGCTGTTTTTT.

The chain combines TRBV6-5 with TRBJ1-6, with 7 bases matching TRBD1. CDR3 size: 16 residues. J was trimmed by 9 bases and V by 0 bases; bases with no gene match: 8. Germline CDR1 is MNHEY and CDR2 is SVGAGI. CDR3 nucleotides: TGTGCCAGCAGTTACTCGACACAGGGGTCGGGTTCACCCCTCCACTTT. This codes for CASSYSTQGSGSPLHF.

This rearrangement joins TRBV7-9 to TRBJ2-1; 7 nucleotides line up with TRBD2. This CDR3 contains 18 residues. Trimming at V came to 1 base and at J to 4 bases, leaving 13 bases not matched to a gene. Germline-derived CDR1 and CDR2 are SEHNR and FQNEAQ (reference sequence). DNA for the CDR3: TGTGCCAGCAGCTTAGAATTGGGGTCTAGCGGATATTACAATGAGCAGTTCTTC. Protein: CASSLELGSSGYYNEQFF.

The J gene is TRBJ1-4, the V gene TRBV18, with TRBD1 matching 10 bases. With 4 bases clipped from V and 5 bases from J, the junction kept 7 bases outside the gene matches. Germline V CDR1 and CDR2: KGHSH, LQKENI. The CDR3 consists of 16 residues. CDR3 amino acids: CASSLLRDRGNEKLFF. DNA for the CDR3: TGTGCCAGCTCACTCTTACGGGACAGGGGCAATGAAAAACTGTTTTTT.

The V call is TRBV5-4, the J call TRBJ2-2; tentatively, D is TRBD2 (6 bases). CDR3 length: 16 residues. Germline values: CDR1 SGHNT, CDR2 YYREEE (reference sequence). Trimming left V 0 bases short and J 4 bases short, with 13 bases between. CDR3 DNA sequence: TGTGCCAGCAGCTTGGCGTGGGCGCGGGGCACCGGGGAGCTGTTTTTT. Amino acids: CASSLAWARGTGELFF.

This chain connects TRBV7-3 to TRBJ2-3, with D uncertain. This CDR3 spans 13 amino acids. Germline V CDR1 and CDR2: SGHTA, FQGTGA. Trimming cost V 2 bases and J 6 bases, with 9 bases left between them. CDR3 sequence (DNA): TGTGCCAGCAGCTTATCCAGTGTGGATACGCAGTATTTT. The encoded protein is CASSLSSVDTQYF.

The chain links TRBV4-2 to TRBJ1-2, with D maybe TRBD1 (5 bases). V was cut by 6 bases and J by 0 bases, with 14 bases left in between. This CDR3 has 15 amino acids. In germline, CDR1 is LGHNA, CDR2 YNFKEQ. CDR3 sequence reads: CASSPSKGPNYGYTF. The CDR3 nucleotides are TGTGCCAGCAGTCCAAGTAAGGGACCTAACTATGGCTACACCTTC.

The chain combines TRBV11-1 with TRBJ2-3, with no clear D. The CDR3 has 14 amino acids. V lost 1 base and J 7 bases, leaving 12 bases between the germline ends. Germline V gene sequence: CDR1 SGHAT, CDR2 FQDESV (reference sequence). In DNA form, the CDR3 reads TGTGCCAGCAGCTTAGGCCCCGGTGTCAATACGCAGTATTTT. It yields the protein CASSLGPGVNTQYF.

The rearrangement joins TRBV30 to TRBJ1-4, with TRBD1 identical over 7 bases. Per the germline V gene, CDR1 is GTSNPN and CDR2 is SVGIG (reference sequence). The CDR3 has 13 residues. V was clipped by 3 bases and J by 7 bases; unmatched bases: 5. CDR3 sequence reads: CAWSRGIGEKLFF. The CDR3 region has the DNA TGTGCCTGGAGCAGGGGGATTGGTGAAAAACTGTTTTTT.

The CDR3 loop is CASGGSGRGTDTQYF. DNA for the CDR3: TGTGCCAGCGGGGGCAGCGGGAGGGGCACAGATACGCAGTATTTT. The V gene is TRBV28, the J gene TRBJ2-3; 10 bases line up with TRBD2. Germline loops: CDR1 MDHEN, CDR2 SYDVKM. This CDR3 has 15 residues. V lost 8 bases, J lost 1 base, and 6 bases stayed unmatched.

The CDR3 DNA is TGTGCCAGCAGTGGGGGTAGGACGGAGCCGACGCAGTATTTT. Amino acid sequence: CASSGGRTEPTQYF. The rearrangement links TRBV2 to TRBJ2-3; D gene ambiguous. The germline gives CDR1 SNHLY, CDR2 FYNNEI. The CDR3 has 14 residues. Trimming took off 4 bases at V and 9 bases at J, with 17 bases between the two ends. The variable domain in full, with the rest retrieved from reference TRBV2 and TRBJ2-3, is EPEVTQTPSHQVTQMGQEVILRCVPISNHLYFYWYRQILGQKVEFLVSFYNNEISEKSEIFDDQFSVERPDGSNFTLKIRSTKLEDSAMYFCASSGGRTEPTQYFGPGTRLTVL.

The rearrangement uses TRBV6-5 and TRBJ2-7; no firm D call. Trimming took 8 bases from V and 5 from J, leaving 10 bases between them. The CDR3 length is 11 residues. The germline CDR1 and CDR2 sequences are MNHEY and SVGAGI. The CDR3 spells CASRSLDEQYF. The CDR3 DNA reads TGTGCCAGCCGTAGCCTTGACGAGCAGTACTTC.

The J gene is TRBJ2-7, the V gene TRBV28; 8 bases map to TRBD2. The germline V gene encodes CDR1 MDHEN and CDR2 SYDVKM. The V gene end was trimmed by 5 bases and the J gene end by 0 bases; junction bases not matched to a gene: 12. This CDR3 has 17 amino acids. The CDR3 loop is CASSPAGRSGSSYEQYF. Written as DNA, the CDR3 is TGTGCCAGCAGTCCCGCCGGAAGGAGCGGGAGCTCCTACGAGCAGTACTTC. Variable domain in full (rest from reference TRBV28 and TRBJ2-7): DVKVTQSSRYLVKRTGEKVFLECVQDMDHENMFWYRQDPGLGLRLIYFSYDVKMKEKGDIPEGYSVSREKKERFSLILESASTNQTSMYLCASSPAGRSGSSYEQYFGPGTRLTVT.

The rearrangement uses TRBV5-1 and TRBJ1-1; D ambiguous. The CDR3 is 15 residues long. Germline V gives CDR1 SGHRS, CDR2 YFSETQ. V lost 2 bases and J lost 5, with 16 bases in between. The CDR3 is CASSFDGFGATEAFF. CDR3 sequence (DNA): TGCGCCAGCAGCTTCGATGGGTTTGGAGCGACTGAAGCTTTCTTT.

This clone occurred a few times. The chain employs TRBV6-1 and TRBJ2-6; 7 nucleotides agree with TRBD1. The CDR3 is 14 residues long. Per germline, CDR1 MNHNS and CDR2 SASEGT. V gave up 10 bases and J gave up 2 bases; unmatched junction bases: 5. CDR3 sequence: CATTGYTGANVLTF. The CDR3 DNA sequence: TGTGCCACGACAGGGTACACTGGGGCCAACGTCCTGACTTTC.

The chain combines TRBV5-1 with TRBJ2-1; D is uncertain. This CDR3 contains 15 residues. Germline V gene lookup returns CDR1 SGHRS and CDR2 YFSETQ. V was clipped by 0 bases and J by 7 bases, with 14 bases between them. CDR3 nucleotide sequence: TGCGCCAGCAGCTTGGATCGTCTCTGGGGAAATGAGCAGTTCTTC. Its translation is CASSLDRLWGNEQFF.

The V gene is TRBV10-3, the J gene TRBJ2-6; D not resolved. Deletions cut 6 bases from V and 4 bases from J, with 13 bases between. Germline V gene data show CDR1 as ENHRY and CDR2 as SYGVKD. This CDR3 contains 15 residues. The DNA of the CDR3 is TGTGCCATCAGCCAAGCGAGGCCAGGGGCCAACGTCCTGACTTTC. It codes for CAISQARPGANVLTF.

In DNA form, the CDR3 reads TGTGCCAGTAGTTTTTCCTCTGGAAACACCATATATTTT. This translates into CASSFSSGNTIYF. J is TRBJ1-3 and V is TRBV19; D not resolved. Germline V CDR1 and CDR2: LNHDA, SQIVND (reference sequence). The germline V and J ends were trimmed by 5 bases and 0 bases, with 5 bases remaining between them. The CDR3 has 13 residues. The full variable domain, completed using reference TRBV19 and TRBJ1-3, is DGGITQSPKYLFRKEGQNVTLSCEQNLNHDAMYWYRQDPGQGLRLIYYSQIVNDFQKGDIAEGYSVSREKKESFPLTVTSAQKNPTAFYLCASSFSSGNTIYFGEGSWLTVV.

The chain employs TRBV30 and TRBJ1-5; D is undetermined. This CDR3 comprises 14 residues. V was cut by 0 bases and J by 4 bases, with 10 bases left in between. Per the germline V gene, CDR1 is GTSNPN and CDR2 is SVGIG (reference sequence). CDR3 nucleotide sequence: TGTGCCTGGAGTGTATCTTTTGGGAATCAGCCCCAGCATTTT. It is translated as CAWSVSFGNQPQHF.

The J gene is TRBJ2-1, the V gene TRBV6-1; a weak D match, TRBD2 (6 bases). Trimming shortened V by 7 bases and J by 7 bases, and 17 bases separated the two germline ends. Germline V gives CDR1 MNHNS, CDR2 SASEGT. This CDR3 region has 14 residues. The CDR3 DNA reads as TGTGCCAGCACCCTAATGGCGGGGTCTAATGAGCAGTTCTTC. It translates to CASTLMAGSNEQFF.

This chain uses TRBV7-9 with TRBJ2-3; D call uncertain. Trimming took 1 base from V and 5 from J, leaving 13 bases between them. CDR3 size: 15 residues. Germline CDR1 is SEHNR and CDR2 is FQNEAQ (reference sequence). The CDR3 region is CASSLVSGWLDTQYF. The CDR3 nucleotides read TGTGCCAGCAGCTTAGTTAGTGGGTGGTTAGATACGCAGTATTTT. The variable domain in full, completed from reference TRBV7-9 and TRBJ2-3, reads DTGVSQNPRHKITKRGQNVTFRCDPISEHNRLYWYRQTLGQGPEFLTYFQNEAQLEKSRLLSDRFSAERPKGSFSTLEIQRTEQGDSAMYLCASSLVSGWLDTQYFGPGTRLTVL.

This rearrangement joins TRBV7-3 to TRBJ2-3, with 10 bases lining up with TRBD2. This CDR3 has 15 residues. The V gene end was trimmed by 5 bases and the J gene end by 0 bases; junction bases not matched to a gene: 2. Germline CDR1 is SGHTA and CDR2 is FQGTGA. CDR3 sequence: CASSRAGGSTDTQYF. CDR3 sequence (DNA): TGTGCCAGCAGCAGAGCGGGAGGGAGCACAGATACGCAGTATTTT. Combining the CDR3 with reference TRBV7-3 and TRBJ2-3 gives the whole variable domain GAGVSQTPSNKVTEKGKYVELRCDPISGHTALYWYRQSLGQGPEFLIYFQGTGAADDSGLPNDRFFAVRPEGSVSTLKIQRTERGDSAVYLCASSRAGGSTDTQYFGPGTRLTVL.

V and J are TRBV7-2 and TRBJ2-5; D might be TRBD2 (5 bases). The germline V and J ends were trimmed by 4 bases and 7 bases, with 16 bases remaining between them. The CDR3 covers 14 residues. CDR1 is SGHTA, CDR2 FQGNSA, per germline. The CDR3 spells CASSSGSPGSTQYF. The CDR3 nucleotides read TGTGCCAGCAGCTCGGGGTCCCCCGGCTCGACCCAGTACTTC.

The V gene is TRBV7-2, the J gene TRBJ1-2; 7 bases line up with TRBD1. V lost 5 bases and J lost 4; bases outside the gene matches: 13. Germline CDR1 SGHTA, CDR2 FQGNSA. The CDR3 loop spans 16 amino acids. The CDR3 is CASSLNGGGASYGYTF. The DNA of the CDR3 is TGTGCCAGCAGCCTCAATGGAGGGGGCGCAAGCTATGGCTACACCTTC. Complete variable domain (other parts from reference TRBV7-2 and TRBJ1-2): GAGVSQSPSNKVTEKGKDVELRCDPISGHTALYWYRQSLGQGLEFLIYFQGNSAPDKSGLPSDRFSAERTGGSVSTLTIQRTQQEDSAVYLCASSLNGGGASYGYTFGSGTRLTVV.